The following is a T cell receptor beta chain sequence with its context. This clone was counted once. There is no known antigen for this receptor. One base away there is no much larger clone; base qualities are not given. The multiplex PCR used 52 forward TRBV primers and 13 reverse TRBJ primers, with assay-based and computational corrections for amplification bias. Within the immunoSEQ assay, multiplex PCR amplified rearranged TRB loci from genomic DNA. Sequencing of the TRB amplicons was done on an Illumina HiSeq platform. In the authors' own workflow: Custom algorithms error-filtered the raw sequences and aligned them to reference gene sequences, after which the immunoSEQ online tools were used for analysis. Frequencies of productive and nonproductive TRB rearrangements were evaluated among both unique and total sequences. The likelihood of self-reactivity was estimated by examining two features, hydrophobicity and amino acid composition, of TRB CDR3 positions 6 and 7. Prism software was used to run t tests, Mann-Whitney tests or two-way ANOVA for comparisons between groups. The table comes from immuneACCESS by way of TCRdb, which keeps in-frame sequences with V and J called. Part of the clones is missing from these tables; in studies checked, under half for an unresolved V gene and the rest for unknown reasons. V, J and clone size were drawn from that table, and D and trimming were deduced from the DNA. In this sample the table shows over 35,000 clones, 89% of which occur a single time. The ten biggest clones cover 2.4% of the sample.

This entry is derived from a study of regulatory T cells (dated by TCRdb to 2017 to 2018). With regard to the full study: The study compared T-cell receptor beta repertoires of sorted regulatory, conventional CD4+ and CD8+ T cells between CD3G-deficient patients and healthy controls.

CDR1 and CDR2 (SGHRS, YFSETQ) derive from the germline V gene. The CDR3 spans 14 residues, from the cysteine through the phenylalanine. CDR3 DNA only is kept here, 42 bases in frame from base 1. V gives up 0 bases and J gives up 8 bases, and the segment between their germline ends measures 12 bases. General study outcomes and caveats: Enrichment for hydrophobic residues at CDR3 positions 6 and 7 was found in conventional CD4+ T cells from CD3G-deficient patients, suggesting more self-reactive specificities. Restricted unique TRB V-J pairs and skewed V and J gene usage were observed in patient repertoires, most markedly in regulatory T cells.

All CD3G-deficient patients had evidence of autoimmunity, which was more severe in two of the patients. Patients ranged from 2 to 39 years of age at testing and had reduced naive and increased memory CD4+ and CD8+ T-cell proportions. CD4+ cells were FACS-sorted into CD25-high CD127-low regulatory T cells and CD25-low CD127-high conventional CD4+ T cells. About six individuals with CD3G deficiency made up the patient group. An international network of physicians across the United States, Europe and Asia provided the patient samples and clinical data. Ficoll density separation was used to isolate peripheral blood mononuclear cells.

The TCR originated in a young adult with CD3G deficiency. The rearrangement combines TRBV5-1 with TRBJ2-1; TRBD1 is a weak D gene call, 6 bases matching. The sample taken for sequencing was conventional CD4+ T cells sorted from blood. The sequence in DNA is TGCGCCAGCAGCTTGGCCTGGGGGCCCGATGAGCAGTTCTTC. Translated, it reads CASSLAWGPDEQFF.